Below, 19 T cell receptor beta chains from the same sample are listed, as sequenced in a study of blood T cell repertoires in COVID-19. Sequencing was performed with immunoSEQ multiplex PCR; in TCRdb, only in-frame clones are kept and a portion is missing. The sample has roughly 60,000 clones; almost 85% are singletons. The sequenced sample was peripheral blood. Source of these receptors: a man aged 55 to 69 with acute or convalescent COVID-19.

The V gene is TRBV28, the J gene TRBJ2-3; 9 nucleotides match TRBD2. Germline V CDR1 and CDR2: MDHEN, SYDVKM. There are 15 residues in the CDR3. V lost 3 bases to trimming and J lost 1 base; unmatched junction nucleotides: 2. CDR3 loop: CASSFASGGTDTQYF. The CDR3 region has the DNA TGTGCCAGCAGTTTTGCTAGCGGGGGCACAGATACGCAGTATTTT. Full variable domain (remainder filled in from reference TRBV28 and TRBJ2-3): DVKVTQSSRYLVKRTGEKVFLECVQDMDHENMFWYRQDPGLGLRLIYFSYDVKMKEKGDIPEGYSVSREKKERFSLILESASTNQTSMYLCASSFASGGTDTQYFGPGTRLTVL.

V and J are TRBV28 and TRBJ1-5; D is undetermined. The CDR3 covers 15 residues. The germline V gene encodes CDR1 MDHEN and CDR2 SYDVKM. Trimming took off 3 bases at V and 2 bases at J, with 11 bases between the two ends. The CDR3 coding sequence is TGTGCCAGCAGTTTGTACAGTTTGGGCAATCAGCCCCAGCATTTT. Amino acids: CASSLYSLGNQPQHF. Variable domain in full (rest from reference TRBV28 and TRBJ1-5): DVKVTQSSRYLVKRTGEKVFLECVQDMDHENMFWYRQDPGLGLRLIYFSYDVKMKEKGDIPEGYSVSREKKERFSLILESASTNQTSMYLCASSLYSLGNQPQHFGDGTRLSIL.

This clone was detected a few times. This sequence joins TRBV19 and TRBJ1-1; 9 nucleotides line up with TRBD1. Germline assignment: CDR1 LNHDA and CDR2 SQIVND (reference sequence). The CDR3 is made up of 14 amino acids. V lost 5 bases, J lost 5 bases, and 6 bases stayed unmatched. The CDR3 region has the DNA TGTGCCAGTAGTGCCGGGACAGGGTATACTGAAGCTTTCTTT. Protein sequence: CASSAGTGYTEAFF.

This clone was observed a single time. In nucleotides, the CDR3 is TGTGCCAGCAGCCCGTTCGTGGGGGCTAGGGACGAGCAGTACTTC. Its translation is CASSPFVGARDEQYF. The chain joins TRBV7-8 to TRBJ2-7, with D tentatively TRBD1 (6 bases). Trimming stripped 5 bases from V and 5 bases from J, with 19 bases between. Germline loops: CDR1 SGHVS, CDR2 FQNEAQ. The CDR3 is made up of 15 amino acids.

The chain combines TRBV5-6 with TRBJ1-4; 8 bases are shared with TRBD1. In germline, CDR1 is SGHDT, CDR2 YYEEEE. The CDR3 length is 15 residues. V dropped 3 bases and J dropped 1; count of bases not matched to a gene: 2. For the CDR3, the DNA is TGTGCCAGCAGCTCAGACAGGGGAACTAATGAAAAACTGTTTTTT. Translated, it gives CASSSDRGTNEKLFF.

The chain employs TRBV18 and TRBJ2-2; D gene uncertain. V lost 5 bases to trimming and J lost 4 bases, with 8 bases between them. Germline V lookup: CDR1 KGHSH, CDR2 LQKENI. The CDR3 runs 13 residues. The CDR3 loop reads CASSRQVTGELFF. The CDR3 nucleotides read TGTGCCAGCTCAAGGCAGGTCACCGGGGAGCTGTTTTTT.

V and J are TRBV6-1 and TRBJ1-4, with 9 positions matching TRBD1. The CDR3 length is 14 residues. V shed 3 bases, J shed 10 bases, and the junction held 6 bases outside the gene matches. CDR1 MNHNS and CDR2 SASEGT come from the germline V gene. The CDR3 is CASSETGGALKLFF. The CDR3 region has the DNA TGTGCCAGCAGTGAGACAGGGGGAGCCCTAAAACTGTTTTTT.

A single count supports this clone. The chain is built from TRBV4-1 and TRBJ2-2; 7 bases line up with TRBD1. The V gene end was trimmed by 1 base and the J gene end by 4 bases; junction bases not matched to a gene: 9. Germline loops: CDR1 MGHRA, CDR2 YSYEKL. CDR3 length: 17 amino acids. In nucleotides, the CDR3 is TGCGCCAGCAGCCAAGCCACGACAGGGATCGGCACCGGGGAGCTGTTTTTT. It specifies CASSQATTGIGTGELFF.

V gene TRBV27 combines with J gene TRBJ1-2; 7 bases line up with TRBD1. V dropped 6 bases and J dropped 5; count of bases not matched to a gene: 0. The CDR3 covers 11 residues. From germline, CDR1 is MNHEY and CDR2 SMNVEV (reference sequence). CDR3 in DNA: TGTGCCAGCAGGACAGGGTATGGCTACACCTTC. Amino acids: CASRTGYGYTF.

This rearrangement joins TRBV10-3 to TRBJ1-1, with D unresolved. The V end was cut by 5 bases, the J end by 11 bases, with 15 bases between. The germline V gene has CDR1 ENHRY and CDR2 SYGVKD. CDR3 length: 12 residues. CDR3: CAISTDGRDAFF. The CDR3 DNA reads as TGTGCCATCAGTACGGACGGGAGGGATGCTTTCTTT.

V gene TRBV15 combines with J gene TRBJ1-5, with D perhaps matching TRBD1 (6 bases). The V end was cut by 9 bases, the J end by 3 bases, with 12 bases between. Germline loops: CDR1 LNHNV, CDR2 YYDKDF (reference sequence). The CDR3 contains 13 residues. CDR3 in amino acids: CATRTDYNQPQHF. Here the CDR3 DNA reads TGTGCCACTAGGACAGATTACAATCAGCCCCAGCATTTT.

This clone came up once. The CDR3 reads CASSLYPVLSYEQYF. The DNA for the CDR3 is TGCGCCAGCAGCTTGTATCCAGTGTTATCCTACGAGCAGTACTTC. The V and J genes are TRBV5-1 and TRBJ2-7; no clear D. V was shortened by 1 base and J by 1 base, with 12 bases between the two germline ends. Germline V gives CDR1 SGHRS, CDR2 YFSETQ. The CDR3 has 15 amino acids.

The chain couples TRBV19 to TRBJ2-7; 7 bases fit TRBD2. V lost 3 bases, J lost 7 bases, and 12 bases stayed unmatched. The CDR3 totals 15 residues. Germline CDR1 reads LNHDA; CDR2 reads SQIVND (reference sequence). For the CDR3, the DNA is TGTGCCAGTAGTATGGGGCCTCTCGCCGGGGGGGAGCAGTACTTC. It yields the protein CASSMGPLAGGEQYF.

V gene TRBV6-1 combines with J gene TRBJ1-6; D ambiguous. The length of the CDR3 is 12 residues. The V end was cut by 2 bases, the J end by 8 bases, with 4 bases between. Per the germline V gene, CDR1 is MNHNS and CDR2 is SASEGT. The CDR3 coding sequence is TGTGCCAGCAGTGAACGGGATTCACCCCTCCACTTT. This codes for CASSERDSPLHF.

The chain joins TRBV2 to TRBJ1-5, with a weak D call TRBD1 (6 bases). The V gene's germline CDR1 is SNHLY and CDR2 FYNNEI. The CDR3 has 16 amino acids. The V gene lost 2 bases and the J gene lost 2 bases, with 13 bases spanning the gap. Here the CDR3 DNA reads TGTGCCAGCAGTGAAAGCAGGGGTCGGGGCAATCAGCCCCAGCATTTT. Amino acid sequence: CASSESRGRGNQPQHF.

This rearrangement joins TRBV29-1 to TRBJ1-2; 7 positions agree with TRBD1. Per germline, CDR1 SQVTM and CDR2 ANQGSEA. The J segment lost 3 bases and the V segment lost 1 base, leaving 11 bases of the junction unmatched. This CDR3 is 16 amino acids long. The CDR3 bases are TGCAGCGTTGAAGTTCGAGCGGTTGACAGGGACTATGGCTACACCTTC. Protein: CSVEVRAVDRDYGYTF.

The CDR3 sequence: CAISESYIGNTIYF. The DNA of the CDR3 is TGTGCCATCAGTGAGTCTTATATCGGAAACACCATATATTTT. V gene TRBV10-3 combines with J gene TRBJ1-3; D not certain. CDR1 and CDR2 from the germline V gene are ENHRY and SYGVKD. V was clipped by 0 bases and J by 4 bases, with 7 bases between them. The CDR3 has 14 residues.

The J gene is TRBJ1-1, the V gene TRBV27; TRBD1 aligns across 7 bases. Germline V gene sequence: CDR1 MNHEY, CDR2 SMNVEV (reference sequence). V shed 7 bases and J 3 bases; nucleotides not matched to a gene: 14. CDR3 length equals 16 residues. CDR3 region: CASIIHPQGGYTEAFF. DNA of the CDR3: TGTGCCAGCATTATCCATCCCCAGGGGGGATACACTGAAGCTTTCTTT.

V usage is TRBV23-1 and J usage is TRBJ1-4; D uncertain. Being an ORF, TRBV23-1 has a function that is uncertain. The CDR3 is 16 residues long. The germline V and J ends were trimmed by 9 bases and 5 bases, with 22 bases remaining between them. Here the CDR3 DNA reads TGCGCCAGAACCCCGCAGTGGCAGGTTGGAAATGAAAAACTGTTTTTT. It yields the protein CARTPQWQVGNEKLFF.